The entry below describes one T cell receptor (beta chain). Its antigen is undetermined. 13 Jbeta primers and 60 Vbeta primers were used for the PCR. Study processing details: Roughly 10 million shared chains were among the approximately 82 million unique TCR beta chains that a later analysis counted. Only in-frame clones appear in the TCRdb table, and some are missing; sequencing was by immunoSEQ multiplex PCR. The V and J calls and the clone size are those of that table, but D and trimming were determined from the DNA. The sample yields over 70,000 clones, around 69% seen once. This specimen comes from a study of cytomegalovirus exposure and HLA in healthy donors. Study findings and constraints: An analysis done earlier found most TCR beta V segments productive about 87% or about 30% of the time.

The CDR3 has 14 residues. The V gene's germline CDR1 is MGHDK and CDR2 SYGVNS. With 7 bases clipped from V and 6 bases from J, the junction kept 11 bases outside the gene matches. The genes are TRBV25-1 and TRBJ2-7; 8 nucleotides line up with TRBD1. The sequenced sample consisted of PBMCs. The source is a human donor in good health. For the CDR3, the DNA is TGTGCCAGCAAGGGGTCAGGGGGCGCGTTCGAGCAGTACTTC. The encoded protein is CASKGSGGAFEQYF.